This is a list of T cell receptor beta chains from one sample in a study of CD8+ T cells in alopecia areata. Sequenced by immunoSEQ multiplex PCR; TCRdb stores in-frame clones only, minus some. The data show roughly 180,000 clones, with roughly half seen just once and around 10% held by the top ten. Specimen: CD8+ T cells sorted from blood, collected around week 52, from a patient treated with tofacitinib. The origin of the receptors is a human donor with alopecia areata. Each CDR3 is given with its conserved first and last residue. Each record gives: J gene, clone size, V gene, D gene, CDR3 DNA, CDR3 protein. D genes are given only for firm matches. For some rows the clone size is stated as once, few or many, or as a class when expanded; others skip it.

TRBJ1-1,once,TRBV29-1,-,TGCAGCGCAAGAGGGGACGAAGCTTTCTTT,CSARGDEAFF
TRBJ1-6,-,TRBV4-3,TRBD1,TGCGCCAGCAGCCAAGAGGTTTTGGGACAGCTATCACCCCTCCACTTT,CASSQEVLGQLSPLHF
TRBJ1-5,-,TRBV27,-,TGTGCCAGCAGTTTAGATGGGGCACGGAATCAGCCCCAGCATTTT,CASSLDGARNQPQHF
TRBJ1-2,few,TRBV13,-,TGTGCCAGCAGCTTAGACACTGTCGACTATGGCTACACCTTC,CASSLDTVDYGYTF
TRBJ2-7,-,TRBV29-1,TRBD1,TGCAGCGTTGGAGACAGGGGAAACTACGAGCAGTACTTC,CSVGDRGNYEQYF
TRBJ1-5,-,TRBV30,-,TGTGCCTGGAGTAGTGGAGTGGGGAACCAGCCCCAGCATTTT,CAWSSGVGNQPQHF
TRBJ2-3,-,TRBV13,TRBD2,TGTGCCAGCAGCTTAGGAGCTAGCGGGGGGGCGCCAGATACGCAGTATTTT,CASSLGASGGAPDTQYF
TRBJ2-7,-,TRBV9,-,TGTGCCAGCAGCGATAACCCCAGGGACGGGCCCCAATACGAGCAGTACTTC,CASSDNPRDGPQYEQYF
TRBJ2-1,-,TRBV5-4,-,TGTGCCAGCAGCTTGGGTTCAGTAGACGGGAATGAGCAGTTCTTC,CASSLGSVDGNEQFF
TRBJ2-7,-,TRBV27,TRBD2,TGTGCCAGCCTCTCCCCCCGGGGGGGCTTCTACGAGCAGTACTTC,CASLSPRGGFYEQYF
TRBJ2-6,few,TRBV11-2,-,TGTGCCAGCAGCTCTCCCGGTGGGGCCAACGTCCTGACTTTC,CASSSPGGANVLTF
TRBJ2-7,-,TRBV29-1,-,TGCAGCGTTGAATCAACAGGCTCCTACGAGCAGTACTTC,CSVESTGSYEQYF
TRBJ2-1,-,TRBV5-6,-,TGTGCCAGCAGCCTGGAGTGGGACCCCTACAATGAGCAGTTCTTC,CASSLEWDPYNEQFF
TRBJ1-2,few,TRBV29-1,-,TGCAGCGAAGGGGAGGGAGGCTATGGCTACACCTTC,CSEGEGGYGYTF
TRBJ2-3,-,TRBV11-2,TRBD2,TGTGCCAGCAGCTTCCTGGCGGGGGGGGGCACAGATACGCAGTATTTT,CASSFLAGGGTDTQYF
TRBJ2-7,-,TRBV5-1,-,TGCGCCAGCAAGTGGGACACCACCTACGAGCAGTACTTC,CASKWDTTYEQYF
TRBJ1-5,-,TRBV4-1,-,TGCGCCAGCAGCCCAGGGGATGGTCAGCCCCAGCATTTT,CASSPGDGQPQHF
TRBJ2-1,-,TRBV30,-,TGTGCCTGGAGTGTCTCGGTGAGAGTTGAGCAGTTCTTC,CAWSVSVRVEQFF
TRBJ2-6,-,TRBV5-1,TRBD1,TGCGCCAGCAGTTGGACAGGGGACCAGTCTGGGGCCAACGTCCTGACTTTC,CASSWTGDQSGANVLTF
TRBJ2-7,few,TRBV7-8,TRBD1,TGCGCCAGCAGTCGGGACAGACCCTACGAGCAGTACTTC,CASSRDRPYEQYF
TRBJ1-4,-,TRBV30,-,TGTGCCTGGAGTGAGAGGACACGAGGGGAAAAACTGTTTTTT,CAWSERTRGEKLFF
TRBJ1-1,-,TRBV5-1,-,TGCGCCAGCAGCCAAATGGGACGCCCCGATTACACTGAAGCTTTCTTT,CASSQMGRPDYTEAFF
TRBJ1-1,once,TRBV19,-,TGTGCCAGTAGTACAACAGGGAAAGCTTTCTTT,CASSTTGKAFF
TRBJ1-1,-,TRBV4-3,TRBD1,TGCGCCAGCAGCCAAGTGTGGACAGGGAACACTGAAGCTTTCTTT,CASSQVWTGNTEAFF
TRBJ1-1,-,TRBV4-1,-,TGCGCCAGCAGCCAAGTTGGAGACACTGAAGCTTTCTTT,CASSQVGDTEAFF
TRBJ2-3,-,TRBV6-4,-,TGTGCCAGCAGTGCCACGGGCGAATCCGCAGATACGCAGTATTTT,CASSATGESADTQYF
TRBJ2-1,-,TRBV4-3,TRBD2,TGCGCCAGCAGCCAAGAGGGGGCTAGCGGGGGCAATGAGCAGTTCTTC,CASSQEGASGGNEQFF
TRBJ2-1,once,TRBV6-5,TRBD1,TGTGCCAGCAGTTACCCAGGGGGTGGCTCCTACAATGAGCAGTTCTTC,CASSYPGGGSYNEQFF
TRBJ2-2,few,TRBV14,-,TGTGCCAGCAGCCGAGACCTGAACACCGGGGAGCTGTTTTTT,CASSRDLNTGELFF
TRBJ2-1,few,TRBV5-1,TRBD1,TGCGCCAGCAAACGGGACAGGAGGATTAATGAGCAGTTCTTC,CASKRDRRINEQFF
TRBJ1-4,-,TRBV30,-,TGTGCCTGGAGGGGGTGGGACGCAACTAATGAAAAACTGTTTTTT,CAWRGWDATNEKLFF
TRBJ2-7,few,TRBV7-9,-,TGTGCCAGCAGCCCTAGGGAACGCTCCTACGAGCAGTACTTC,CASSPRERSYEQYF
TRBJ2-7,-,TRBV4-1,-,TGCGCCAGCAGCCAAGGTCCAGGGTCCGGAGCCTACGAGCAGTACTTC,CASSQGPGSGAYEQYF
TRBJ1-3,few,TRBV20-1,-,TGCAGTGCCCTTAGTGGAAACACCATATATTTT,CSALSGNTIYF
TRBJ2-7,few,TRBV7-3,-,TGTGCCAGCAGTTCCCGCAGGGGCGGCGAGCAGTACTTC,CASSSRRGGEQYF
TRBJ1-1,-,TRBV9,-,TGTGCCAGCTCTGTGGGGGTGGGCACTGAAGCTTTCTTT,CASSVGVGTEAFF
TRBJ2-7,-,TRBV7-8,-,TGTGCCAGCAGCTCCGCGTCCGCAGGGAAGGCCTACGAGCAGTACTTC,CASSSASAGKAYEQYF
TRBJ2-2,few,TRBV10-2,-,TGCGCCAGCACGGCAAGCGGGGAGCTGTTTTTT,CASTASGELFF
TRBJ1-4,few,TRBV4-1,-,TGCGCCAGCAACCGAGCCAAGATAGTATCCGGGGGCGGAGGTGAAAAACTGTTTTTT,CASNRAKIVSGGGGEKLFF
TRBJ2-3,-,TRBV30,-,TGTGCCTGGACGATCAACACAGATACGCAGTATTTT,CAWTINTDTQYF
TRBJ2-2,-,TRBV5-6,TRBD1,TGTGCCAGCAGCTTGGAGACAGGGCTCCTTGAGCTGTTTTTT,CASSLETGLLELFF